Listed below are T cell receptor beta chains from one sample, sequenced in a study of regulatory T cells in long-lasting Graves disease. TCRdb used MiXCR to reprocess the multiplex PCR reads, holding one entry per CDR3 protein. The sample includes about 340,000 distinct CDR3 sequences, about 20% of them seen just once. The sample in question was peripheral blood mononuclear cells (PBMCs), obtained when the disease was refractory, from a patient treated with antithyroid drugs. Receptors originate from a female donor with Graves disease. Each CDR3 is given with its conserved first and last residue. The D gene is left open where the match is weak. Clone size is given for some rows only: seen once, a few or many times, or a class if the clone is expanded.

d_call: TRBD1; j_call: TRBJ2-2; clone_size: NA; v_call: TRBV2; cdr3_aa: CASISTGAQNTGELFF; cdr3_nt: TGTGCCAGCATATCAACAGGGGCCCAAAACACCGGGGAGCTGTTTTTT
d_call: TRBD2; j_call: TRBJ2-7; clone_size: NA; v_call: TRBV7-2; cdr3_aa: CASSPRTSGAVEQYF; cdr3_nt: TGTGCCAGCAGCCCCCGGACTAGCGGGGCTGTCGAGCAGTACTTC
d_call: NA; j_call: TRBJ1-2; clone_size: NA; v_call: TRBV7-9; cdr3_aa: CASSRGTGPNYGYTF; cdr3_nt: TGTGCCAGCAGCCGTGGGACGGGGCCGAACTATGGCTACACCTTC
d_call: NA; j_call: TRBJ2-2; clone_size: few; v_call: TRBV2; cdr3_aa: CASSASPGAGELFF; cdr3_nt: TGTGCCAGCAGTGCCTCCCCAGGCGCCGGGGAGCTGTTTTTT
d_call: NA; j_call: TRBJ2-7; clone_size: NA; v_call: TRBV27; cdr3_aa: CASSPTEYGVYEQYF; cdr3_nt: TGTGCCAGCAGCCCCACGGAATACGGGGTCTACGAGCAGTACTTC
d_call: TRBD1; j_call: TRBJ1-2; clone_size: many; v_call: TRBV27; cdr3_aa: CASSTNRGGNYGYTF; cdr3_nt: TGTGCCAGCAGTACCAACAGGGGAGGTAACTATGGCTACACCTTC
d_call: TRBD1; j_call: TRBJ2-5; clone_size: many; v_call: TRBV5-5; cdr3_aa: CASRGTGRMETQYF; cdr3_nt: TGTGCCAGCAGGGGGACAGGGAGAATGGAGACCCAGTACTTC
d_call: TRBD2; j_call: TRBJ2-7; clone_size: NA; v_call: TRBV20-1; cdr3_aa: CSARVRISGNYEQYF; cdr3_nt: TGCAGTGCTAGAGTACGGATTAGCGGGAACTACGAGCAGTACTTC
d_call: NA; j_call: TRBJ2-4; clone_size: NA; v_call: TRBV3-1; cdr3_aa: CASRYSRGKNIQYF; cdr3_nt: TGTGCCAGCAGGTACAGTAGGGGCAAAAACATTCAGTACTTC
d_call: NA; j_call: TRBJ2-2; clone_size: NA; v_call: TRBV5-1; cdr3_aa: CASSPKQIRGDRYTGELFF; cdr3_nt: TGCGCCAGCAGCCCAAAACAGATTAGAGGGGACCGCTACACCGGGGAGCTGTTTTTT
d_call: NA; j_call: TRBJ1-2; clone_size: few; v_call: TRBV29-1; cdr3_aa: CSASGAPYGYTF; cdr3_nt: TGCAGCGCATCAGGGGCTCCCTATGGCTACACCTTC
d_call: TRBD1; j_call: TRBJ2-7; clone_size: few; v_call: TRBV19; cdr3_aa: CASSAQDRGYEQYF; cdr3_nt: TGTGCCAGTAGTGCCCAGGACAGGGGATACGAGCAGTACTTC
d_call: TRBD1; j_call: TRBJ2-7; clone_size: many; v_call: TRBV11-2; cdr3_aa: CASSFGDRGPYEQYF; cdr3_nt: TGTGCCAGCAGCTTTGGGGACAGGGGCCCGTACGAGCAGTACTTC
d_call: NA; j_call: TRBJ1-1; clone_size: many; v_call: TRBV28; cdr3_aa: CASSFSRQANTEAFF; cdr3_nt: TGTGCCAGCAGTTTTTCTCGCCAGGCTAACACTGAAGCTTTCTTT
d_call: NA; j_call: TRBJ2-1; clone_size: few; v_call: TRBV6-1; cdr3_aa: CASRTNTRPYNEQFF; cdr3_nt: TGTGCCAGCCGTACGAACACACGGCCGTACAATGAGCAGTTCTTC
d_call: NA; j_call: TRBJ1-2; clone_size: few; v_call: TRBV7-9; cdr3_aa: CASKSQGGYGYTF; cdr3_nt: TGTGCCAGCAAAAGCCAGGGTGGCTATGGCTACACCTTC
d_call: NA; j_call: TRBJ1-5; clone_size: NA; v_call: TRBV12-3/TRBV12-4; cdr3_aa: CASSGPGYSNQPQHF; cdr3_nt: TGTGCCAGCAGTGGACCCGGGTATAGCAATCAGCCCCAGCATTTT
d_call: TRBD2; j_call: TRBJ2-2; clone_size: few; v_call: TRBV19; cdr3_aa: CASSASLAGIGTGELFF; cdr3_nt: TGTGCCAGTAGTGCCTCCCTAGCGGGGATAGGGACCGGGGAGCTGTTTTTT
d_call: NA; j_call: TRBJ2-2; clone_size: many; v_call: TRBV28; cdr3_aa: CASSFEGYTGELFF; cdr3_nt: TGTGCCAGCAGTTTCGAGGGTTACACCGGGGAGCTGTTTTTT
d_call: TRBD1; j_call: TRBJ2-7; clone_size: few; v_call: TRBV13; cdr3_aa: CASSRQGVVGEQYF; cdr3_nt: TGTGCCAGCAGCCGGCAGGGGGTCGTGGGCGAGCAGTACTTC
d_call: NA; j_call: TRBJ2-7; clone_size: medium-sized; v_call: TRBV12-3/TRBV12-4; cdr3_aa: CASSLSSGSSYEQYF; cdr3_nt: TGTGCCAGCAGTCTGTCGTCCGGGAGCTCCTACGAGCAGTACTTC
d_call: TRBD2; j_call: TRBJ2-7; clone_size: NA; v_call: TRBV30; cdr3_aa: CAWRPPSGGGSYEQYF; cdr3_nt: TGTGCCTGGAGGCCCCCGAGCGGGGGGGGCTCCTACGAGCAGTACTTC
d_call: NA; j_call: TRBJ1-2; clone_size: many; v_call: TRBV28; cdr3_aa: CASSSQVRGYTF; cdr3_nt: TGTGCCAGCAGTTCACAGGTCAGGGGCTACACCTTC
d_call: TRBD1; j_call: TRBJ1-6; clone_size: many; v_call: TRBV2; cdr3_aa: CASKTGGESPLHF; cdr3_nt: TGTGCCAGTAAGACAGGGGGCGAATCACCCCTCCACTTT
d_call: NA; j_call: TRBJ1-4; clone_size: NA; v_call: TRBV7-6; cdr3_aa: CASSLAGGSNEKLFF; cdr3_nt: TGTGCCAGCAGCTTAGCAGGCGGCTCTAATGAAAAACTGTTTTTT
d_call: TRBD2; j_call: TRBJ2-7; clone_size: NA; v_call: TRBV18; cdr3_aa: CASSPPASGRSKDEQYF; cdr3_nt: TGTGCCAGCTCACCACCTGCTAGCGGGAGAAGTAAAGACGAGCAGTACTTC
d_call: NA; j_call: TRBJ2-1; clone_size: few; v_call: TRBV2; cdr3_aa: CASHKTLNEQFF; cdr3_nt: TGTGCCAGCCATAAGACCCTTAATGAGCAGTTCTTC
d_call: TRBD2; j_call: TRBJ2-7; clone_size: NA; v_call: TRBV29-1; cdr3_aa: CSVGRGAGEQYF; cdr3_nt: TGCAGCGTTGGGCGGGGGGCGGGGGAGCAGTACTTC
d_call: NA; j_call: TRBJ2-4; clone_size: many; v_call: TRBV3-1; cdr3_aa: CASSPPGGDIQYF; cdr3_nt: TGTGCCAGCAGCCCCCCGGGGGGCGACATTCAGTACTTC
d_call: TRBD1; j_call: TRBJ2-7; clone_size: NA; v_call: TRBV6-5; cdr3_aa: CASSYSRDRDEQYF; cdr3_nt: TGTGCCAGCAGTTACTCCCGGGACAGGGACGAGCAGTACTTC
d_call: NA; j_call: TRBJ1-3; clone_size: NA; v_call: TRBV24-1; cdr3_aa: CATSDSRQGNTIYF; cdr3_nt: TGTGCCACCAGTGATTCCAGACAAGGAAACACCATATATTTT
d_call: TRBD2; j_call: TRBJ2-4; clone_size: once; v_call: TRBV28; cdr3_aa: CASSLGGRAQYF; cdr3_nt: TGTGCCAGCAGTTTGGGCGGGAGGGCCCAGTACTTC
d_call: NA; j_call: TRBJ1-1; clone_size: many; v_call: TRBV7-6; cdr3_aa: CASSLGGGGGKAFF; cdr3_nt: TGTGCCAGCAGCTTAGGAGGGGGTGGGGGTAAAGCTTTCTTT
d_call: NA; j_call: TRBJ1-5; clone_size: NA; v_call: TRBV15; cdr3_aa: CATSRDPGVSNQPQHF; cdr3_nt: TGTGCCACCAGCAGAGATCCAGGGGTTAGCAATCAGCCCCAGCATTTT
d_call: NA; j_call: TRBJ2-7; clone_size: many; v_call: TRBV28; cdr3_aa: CASSFPNRDVRSYEQYF; cdr3_nt: TGTGCCAGCAGTTTCCCAAACCGGGACGTCCGCTCCTACGAGCAGTACTTC
d_call: NA; j_call: TRBJ2-5; clone_size: NA; v_call: TRBV4-1; cdr3_aa: CASSQESRQETQYF; cdr3_nt: TGCGCCAGCAGCCAAGAATCCCGTCAAGAGACCCAGTACTTC
d_call: TRBD1; j_call: TRBJ1-2; clone_size: many; v_call: TRBV27; cdr3_aa: CASSLRGQTYGYTF; cdr3_nt: TGTGCCAGCAGTTTACGGGGACAGACCTATGGCTACACCTTC
d_call: NA; j_call: TRBJ1-2; clone_size: NA; v_call: TRBV27; cdr3_aa: CASSSVGTPVYGYTF; cdr3_nt: TGTGCCAGCAGTTCCGTCGGGACCCCCGTCTATGGCTACACCTTC
d_call: NA; j_call: TRBJ2-6; clone_size: many; v_call: TRBV7-2; cdr3_aa: CASSLRGPGANVLTF; cdr3_nt: TGTGCCAGCAGTCTAAGGGGACCTGGGGCCAACGTCCTGACTTTC
d_call: NA; j_call: TRBJ1-1; clone_size: NA; v_call: TRBV18; cdr3_aa: CASSPVTLVGDTEAFF; cdr3_nt: TGTGCCAGCTCACCGGTGACATTAGTGGGAGATACTGAAGCTTTCTTT
d_call: NA; j_call: TRBJ2-3; clone_size: few; v_call: TRBV29-1; cdr3_aa: CSVGYSGAGVTDTQYF; cdr3_nt: TGCAGCGTTGGGTACTCGGGGGCGGGAGTTACAGATACGCAGTATTTT
d_call: TRBD1; j_call: TRBJ1-2; clone_size: NA; v_call: TRBV7-9; cdr3_aa: CASSFYSFGGTGEGYTF; cdr3_nt: TGTGCCAGCAGCTTCTATTCCTTTGGTGGGACAGGGGAAGGCTACACCTTC
d_call: TRBD1; j_call: TRBJ1-1; clone_size: many; v_call: TRBV12-3/TRBV12-4; cdr3_aa: CASSKDRVGRGNTEAFF; cdr3_nt: TGTGCCAGCAGCAAAGACAGGGTCGGACGTGGGAACACTGAAGCTTTCTTT
d_call: NA; j_call: TRBJ1-1; clone_size: NA; v_call: TRBV27; cdr3_aa: CASSIQGEINTEAFF; cdr3_nt: TGTGCCAGCAGTATACAGGGTGAGATAAACACTGAAGCTTTCTTT
d_call: NA; j_call: TRBJ2-1; clone_size: many; v_call: TRBV7-8; cdr3_aa: CASSTAEGQLEQFF; cdr3_nt: TGTGCCAGCAGCACGGCGGAGGGGCAACTTGAGCAGTTCTTC
d_call: NA; j_call: TRBJ1-1; clone_size: many; v_call: TRBV28; cdr3_aa: CASLMNTEAFF; cdr3_nt: TGTGCCAGTTTGATGAACACTGAAGCTTTCTTT
d_call: NA; j_call: TRBJ1-1; clone_size: many; v_call: TRBV12-3/TRBV12-4; cdr3_aa: CASSQGRWGAEAFF; cdr3_nt: TGTGCCAGCAGCCAAGGGAGGTGGGGCGCTGAAGCTTTCTTT
d_call: NA; j_call: TRBJ2-3; clone_size: NA; v_call: TRBV7-2; cdr3_aa: CASSSSGHLKTDTQYF; cdr3_nt: TGTGCCAGCAGCTCGTCCGGACACCTCAAAACAGATACGCAGTATTTT
d_call: TRBD2; j_call: TRBJ2-7; clone_size: many; v_call: TRBV6-1; cdr3_aa: CASSGGEQYF; cdr3_nt: TGTGCCAGCAGCGGGGGGGAGCAGTACTTC
d_call: NA; j_call: TRBJ1-3; clone_size: NA; v_call: TRBV7-6; cdr3_aa: CASSSPLGGASGNTIYF; cdr3_nt: TGTGCCAGCAGCTCGCCTTTGGGGGGTGCCTCTGGAAACACCATATATTTT
d_call: NA; j_call: TRBJ2-5; clone_size: NA; v_call: TRBV5-1; cdr3_aa: CASSLAGNSGETQYF; cdr3_nt: TGCGCCAGCAGCTTGGCCGGGAATTCGGGAGAGACCCAGTACTTC
d_call: NA; j_call: TRBJ2-5; clone_size: NA; v_call: TRBV20-1; cdr3_aa: CSVEGGQETQYF; cdr3_nt: TGCAGTGTAGAGGGGGGCCAAGAGACCCAGTACTTC
d_call: TRBD1; j_call: TRBJ2-5; clone_size: few; v_call: TRBV7-6; cdr3_aa: CASSPPRTGVFTETQYF; cdr3_nt: TGTGCCAGCAGCCCTCCCCGGACAGGGGTGTTTACGGAGACCCAGTACTTC
d_call: NA; j_call: TRBJ1-1; clone_size: few; v_call: TRBV7-9; cdr3_aa: CAGSPPWDTEAFF; cdr3_nt: TGTGCCGGCAGCCCCCCTTGGGACACTGAAGCTTTCTTT
d_call: TRBD1; j_call: TRBJ1-2; clone_size: NA; v_call: TRBV6-1; cdr3_aa: CASSYNGRTGLNGYTF; cdr3_nt: TGTGCCAGCAGCTACAACGGACGGACAGGTTTGAATGGCTACACCTTC
d_call: NA; j_call: TRBJ1-4; clone_size: many; v_call: TRBV12-3/TRBV12-4; cdr3_aa: CASSLRRIEKLFF; cdr3_nt: TGTGCCAGCAGTTTAAGGCGTATCGAAAAACTGTTTTTT
d_call: NA; j_call: TRBJ1-2; clone_size: many; v_call: TRBV7-9; cdr3_aa: CASSLASTGNYGYTF; cdr3_nt: TGTGCCAGCAGCTTAGCGTCCACAGGGAACTATGGCTACACCTTC